The 3 T cell receptor beta chains below all came from one sample that was sequenced in a study of graft-versus-host responses after intestinal transplantation. This table comes from immunoSEQ multiplex PCR, and its TCRdb copy is limited to in-frame clones, with some not included. Found here are 35,000 to 45,000 clones, approximately 93% of them singletons; the top ten hold around 0.2%. No cognate antigen is known for these TCRs. The specimen was unstimulated CD4+ T cells sorted from spleen or lymph node cells, collected before transplant. These receptors all stem from a human donor who was the organ donor for an intestinal transplant.

This clone has only one observation. The chain joins TRBV6-5 to TRBJ2-7; D gene ambiguous. The CDR3 contains 11 residues. Deletions cut 8 bases from V and 7 bases from J, with 12 bases between. In germline, CDR1 is MNHEY, CDR2 SVGAGI. This chain's CDR3 is CASQRDTEQYF. The CDR3 nucleotides read TGTGCCAGCCAGCGAGACACAGAGCAGTACTTC.

The V call is TRBV28, the J call TRBJ1-2, with a weak D call TRBD1 (6 bases). Trimming pared 3 bases from V and 6 bases from J, leaving 23 bases between. CDR1 and CDR2 from the germline V gene are MDHEN and SYDVKM. The CDR3 loop spans 17 amino acids. The CDR3 loop is CASSFSLGGRILDGYTF. CDR3 bases: TGTGCCAGCAGTTTTAGTTTAGGGGGGCGCATTTTAGATGGCTACACCTTC.

The J gene is TRBJ1-1, the V gene TRBV6-1; the match to TRBD1 covers 11 bases. V gave up 4 bases and J gave up 3 bases; unmatched junction bases: 10. Germline lookup yields CDR1 MNHNS and CDR2 SASEGT. This CDR3 has 17 amino acids. The CDR3 nucleotides are TGTGCCAGCAGTGGGAGGACAGGGGGCGCCTTCGACACTGAAGCTTTCTTT. Its protein is CASSGRTGGAFDTEAFF.